This T cell receptor (beta chain) was captured by sequencing in a study of blood T cell repertoires in COVID-19. The germline V gene has CDR1 SNHLY and CDR2 FYNNEI. V gave up 7 bases and J gave up 1 base, with 20 bases separating them. The CDR3 totals 17 residues. The method was immunoSEQ multiplex PCR; TCRdb's version includes in-frame clones alone and lacks a portion of them. The sample holds over 100,000 clones; about four fifths are singletons and the top ten take over 7.5%. The specimen was peripheral blood. This TCR came from a woman aged 55 to 70 with active or convalescent COVID-19. The V gene is TRBV2, the J gene TRBJ1-3, with D unresolved. For the CDR3, the DNA is TGTGCCAGCACCCAGGCCCCCAGTACTCTTTCTGGAAACACCATATATTTT. This encodes CASTQAPSTLSGNTIYF.